The rows below give T cell receptor beta chains drawn from one sample of a study of T cell responses to AZD1222 COVID-19 vaccine. Sequencing was performed with immunoSEQ multiplex PCR; in TCRdb, only in-frame clones are kept and a portion is missing. This table holds about 140,000 clones, roughly 90% found once. The specimen was peripheral blood, collected on day 0 of AZD1222 vaccination. The receptors here all came from an adult in good health. CDR3s include the opening cysteine and the closing phenylalanine or tryptophan. Each record gives: J gene, V gene, clone size, D gene, CDR3 protein, CDR3 DNA. D genes are given only for firm matches. Size tells how often a clone was seen (once, few, many) or the class of an expanded clone, and some rows leave it out.

J: TRBJ2-2
V: TRBV5-1
size: .
D: TRBD2
CDR3: CASSWIAGGNTGELFF
DNA: TGCGCCAGCAGCTGGATAGCGGGGGGGAACACCGGGGAGCTGTTTTTT

J: TRBJ2-1
V: TRBV7-9
size: .
D: .
CDR3: CASSPGLDEQFF
DNA: TGTGCCAGCAGCCCGGGACTCGATGAGCAGTTCTTC

J: TRBJ1-1
V: TRBV5-1
size: .
D: TRBD1
CDR3: CASSFMTGANTEAFF
DNA: TGCGCCAGCAGCTTTATGACAGGGGCGAACACTGAAGCTTTCTTT

J: TRBJ1-1
V: TRBV11-1
size: .
D: TRBD1
CDR3: CASSLDRGRIDTEAFF
DNA: TGTGCCAGCAGCCTAGACAGGGGGCGCATCGACACTGAAGCTTTCTTT

J: TRBJ1-2
V: TRBV27
size: once
D: .
CDR3: CASSWAKNYGYTF
DNA: TGTGCCAGCAGTTGGGCCAAGAACTATGGCTACACCTTC

J: TRBJ2-5
V: TRBV5-8
size: .
D: .
CDR3: CASSLVAGWSQQETQYF
DNA: TGTGCCAGCAGCTTGGTGGCGGGATGGAGTCAACAAGAGACCCAGTACTTC

J: TRBJ1-5
V: TRBV6-5
size: .
D: .
CDR3: CASNLDSRSQPQHF
DNA: TGTGCCAGCAATTTGGACAGTAGAAGCCAGCCCCAGCATTTT

J: TRBJ2-2
V: TRBV12-5
size: .
D: TRBD1
CDR3: CASGLTGGKSGELFF
DNA: TGTGCTAGTGGTTTGACAGGGGGAAAGTCCGGGGAGCTGTTTTTT

J: TRBJ2-7
V: TRBV11-3
size: .
D: TRBD1
CDR3: CASSPGQGYYEQYF
DNA: TGTGCCAGCAGCCCAGGACAGGGTTACTACGAGCAGTACTTC

J: TRBJ1-4
V: TRBV4-3
size: .
D: .
CDR3: CASSRRKGDMRPNEKLFF
DNA: TGCGCCAGCAGCCGGAGAAAGGGGGATATGCGCCCTAATGAAAAACTGTTTTTT

J: TRBJ2-3
V: TRBV29-1
size: .
D: .
CDR3: CSVAPNTDTQYF
DNA: TGCAGCGTTGCTCCTAACACAGATACGCAGTATTTT

J: TRBJ1-2
V: TRBV30
size: .
D: TRBD1
CDR3: CAWSVGGSGYGYTF
DNA: TGTGCCTGGAGTGTAGGGGGCAGCGGCTATGGCTACACCTTC

J: TRBJ1-5
V: TRBV4-3
size: .
D: .
CDR3: CASSPDWDRPQHF
DNA: TGCGCCAGCAGCCCGGACTGGGACCGGCCCCAGCATTTT

J: TRBJ1-6
V: TRBV11-1
size: .
D: TRBD1
CDR3: CASSPRQGNNSPLHF
DNA: TGTGCCAGCAGCCCGCGACAGGGTAATAATTCACCCCTCCACTTT

J: TRBJ1-1
V: TRBV13
size: once
D: .
CDR3: CASSTRGGTGTEAFF
DNA: TGTGCCAGCAGCACCCGAGGGGGGACTGGTACTGAAGCTTTCTTT

J: TRBJ2-5
V: TRBV6-5
size: .
D: TRBD2
CDR3: CASSYSAGEETQYF
DNA: TGTGCCAGCAGTTACTCCGCGGGAGAAGAGACCCAGTACTTC

J: TRBJ2-2
V: TRBV3-1/TRBV3-2
size: .
D: TRBD2
CDR3: CASSQGGRAAGELFF
DNA: TGTGCCAGCAGCCAAGGCGGGAGGGCCGCCGGGGAGCTGTTTTTT

J: TRBJ1-4
V: TRBV27
size: .
D: .
CDR3: CASSLKQGGEKLFF
DNA: TGTGCCAGCAGTTTAAAACAGGGCGGGGAAAAACTGTTTTTT

J: TRBJ2-7
V: TRBV7-3
size: .
D: TRBD2
CDR3: CASSFSGSGEQYF
DNA: TGTGCCAGCAGCTTTAGCGGGAGCGGCGAGCAGTACTTC

J: TRBJ1-5
V: TRBV19
size: .
D: TRBD1
CDR3: CATIQGAGQPQHF
DNA: TGTGCCACCATACAGGGGGCAGGTCAGCCCCAGCATTTT

J: TRBJ2-1
V: TRBV4-1
size: once
D: .
CDR3: CASSQASLGYYNEQFF
DNA: TGCGCCAGCAGCCAAGCAAGCTTGGGATACTACAATGAGCAGTTCTTC

J: TRBJ1-2
V: TRBV4-3
size: .
D: TRBD1
CDR3: CASSQGQGSYYGYTF
DNA: TGCGCCAGCAGCCAAGGACAGGGGAGCTACTATGGCTACACCTTC

J: TRBJ2-3
V: TRBV27
size: .
D: TRBD1
CDR3: CASSLTGSDTQYF
DNA: TGTGCCAGCAGTCTGACAGGGTCAGATACGCAGTATTTT

J: TRBJ1-4
V: TRBV28
size: .
D: .
CDR3: CASRRGNEKLFF
DNA: TGTGCCAGCAGGAGAGGAAATGAAAAACTGTTTTTT

J: TRBJ2-7
V: TRBV10-3
size: .
D: TRBD2
CDR3: CAISPSGGAAYEQYF
DNA: TGTGCCATCAGCCCTAGCGGGGGGGCCGCCTACGAGCAGTACTTC

J: TRBJ2-3
V: TRBV25-1
size: .
D: TRBD2
CDR3: CASSGTYGSGGTDTQYF
DNA: TGTGCCAGCAGTGGGACCTACGGTAGCGGGGGCACAGATACGCAGTATTTT

J: TRBJ2-2
V: TRBV28
size: .
D: .
CDR3: CASSLLPLSDTGELFF
DNA: TGTGCCAGCAGTTTACTGCCACTCTCGGACACCGGGGAGCTGTTTTTT

J: TRBJ2-1
V: TRBV9
size: .
D: .
CDR3: CASSARRGVGDEQFF
DNA: TGTGCCAGCAGCGCCCGGAGGGGGGTGGGCGATGAGCAGTTCTTC

J: TRBJ2-7
V: TRBV9
size: .
D: .
CDR3: CASSPPGRATYEQYF
DNA: TGTGCCAGCAGCCCCCCGGGCCGGGCCACCTACGAGCAGTACTTC

J: TRBJ1-5
V: TRBV30
size: .
D: TRBD1
CDR3: CAWSSDRGQPQHF
DNA: TGTGCCTGGAGCTCGGACAGGGGTCAGCCCCAGCATTTT

J: TRBJ1-2
V: TRBV9
size: .
D: .
CDR3: CASSVDHGGHYGYTF
DNA: TGTGCCAGCAGCGTAGACCACGGGGGACACTATGGCTACACCTTC

J: TRBJ2-1
V: TRBV28
size: .
D: .
CDR3: CASSYPPMAQFF
DNA: TGTGCCAGCAGTTACCCCCCGATGGCGCAGTTCTTC

J: TRBJ1-3
V: TRBV6-5
size: .
D: TRBD1
CDR3: CASKGQGGRNTIYF
DNA: TGTGCCAGCAAGGGACAGGGGGGAAGAAACACCATATATTTT

J: TRBJ2-3
V: TRBV2
size: .
D: TRBD2
CDR3: CASSVVRGGAPDTQYF
DNA: TGTGCCAGCAGTGTCGTTCGCGGGGGGGCGCCAGATACGCAGTATTTT

J: TRBJ1-5
V: TRBV28
size: .
D: .
CDR3: CASSSQGIQPQHF
DNA: TGTGCCAGCAGTTCGCAGGGAATTCAGCCCCAGCATTTT

J: TRBJ2-1
V: TRBV2
size: once
D: TRBD2
CDR3: CASSRTSGGHNEQFF
DNA: TGTGCCAGCAGCCGAACTAGCGGGGGGCACAATGAGCAGTTCTTC

J: TRBJ2-7
V: TRBV4-3
size: few
D: .
CDR3: CASSQGLQGSSYEQYF
DNA: TGCGCCAGCAGCCAAGGCTTACAGGGTAGCTCCTACGAGCAGTACTTC

J: TRBJ1-2
V: TRBV5-6
size: .
D: .
CDR3: CASSNTGNYGYTF
DNA: TGTGCCAGCAGCAACACAGGGAACTATGGCTACACCTTC

J: TRBJ2-3
V: TRBV5-1
size: .
D: TRBD2
CDR3: CASSLGLAGGSTDTQYF
DNA: TGCGCCAGCAGCTTGGGACTAGCGGGGGGTAGCACAGATACGCAGTATTTT

J: TRBJ1-5
V: TRBV6-5
size: .
D: TRBD1
CDR3: CASSADRGHQPQHF
DNA: TGTGCCAGCAGCGCTGACAGGGGGCATCAGCCCCAGCATTTT

J: TRBJ2-1
V: TRBV5-1
size: .
D: TRBD2
CDR3: CASRTSGSGNEQFF
DNA: TGCGCCAGCAGAACTAGCGGGAGTGGTAATGAGCAGTTCTTC

J: TRBJ1-4
V: TRBV2
size: .
D: TRBD1
CDR3: CASSQQGRGEKLFF
DNA: TGTGCCAGCAGTCAACAGGGGCGTGGGGAAAAACTGTTTTTT

J: TRBJ2-1
V: TRBV9
size: .
D: TRBD2
CDR3: CASSVVGSGVYNEQFF
DNA: TGTGCCAGCAGCGTAGTAGGTAGCGGGGTATACAATGAGCAGTTCTTC

J: TRBJ2-1
V: TRBV19
size: .
D: .
CDR3: CASSQGGSYNEQFF
DNA: TGTGCCAGTAGTCAGGGGGGCTCCTACAATGAGCAGTTCTTC

J: TRBJ1-2
V: TRBV2
size: .
D: .
CDR3: CASSDSISTNYGYTF
DNA: TGTGCCAGCAGTGACAGCATTAGTACTAACTATGGCTACACCTTC

J: TRBJ1-2
V: TRBV28
size: .
D: .
CDR3: CASSLGGAWDGYTF
DNA: TGTGCCAGCAGTTTAGGAGGAGCCTGGGATGGCTACACCTTC

J: TRBJ1-2
V: TRBV5-6
size: .
D: .
CDR3: CASSPIGWDYGYTF
DNA: TGTGCCAGCAGCCCGATAGGGTGGGACTATGGCTACACCTTC

J: TRBJ1-4
V: TRBV19
size: .
D: .
CDR3: CASSSKGTNEKLFF
DNA: TGTGCCAGTAGTAGCAAGGGAACTAATGAAAAACTGTTTTTT